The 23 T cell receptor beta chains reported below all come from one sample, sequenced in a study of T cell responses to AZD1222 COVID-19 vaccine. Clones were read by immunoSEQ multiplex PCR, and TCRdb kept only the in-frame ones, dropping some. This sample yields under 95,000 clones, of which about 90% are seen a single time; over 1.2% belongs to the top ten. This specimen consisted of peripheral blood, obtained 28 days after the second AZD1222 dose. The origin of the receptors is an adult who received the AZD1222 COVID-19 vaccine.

CDR3 coding DNA: TGTGCCAGCAGCTTGGGGGCTGGGAGCAATCAGCCCCAGCATTTT. Translating it yields CASSLGAGSNQPQHF. The rearrangement links TRBV5-6 to TRBJ1-5; D remains unclear. Germline CDR1 SGHDT, CDR2 YYEEEE. V lost 0 bases and J lost 1, with 8 bases in between. The CDR3 totals 15 residues.

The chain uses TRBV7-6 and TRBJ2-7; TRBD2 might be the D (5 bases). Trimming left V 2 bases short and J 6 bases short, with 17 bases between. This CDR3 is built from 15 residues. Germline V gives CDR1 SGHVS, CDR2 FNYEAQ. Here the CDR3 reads CASSLMHPPEGEQYF. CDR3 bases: TGTGCCAGCAGCTTAATGCACCCCCCCGAGGGCGAGCAGTACTTC.

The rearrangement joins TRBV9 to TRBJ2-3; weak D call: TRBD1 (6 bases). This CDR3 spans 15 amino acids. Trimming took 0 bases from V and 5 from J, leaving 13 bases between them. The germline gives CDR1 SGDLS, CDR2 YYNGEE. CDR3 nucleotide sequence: TGTGCCAGCAGCGTAGAGGCGAGGGGGTTAGATACGCAGTATTTT. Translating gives CASSVEARGLDTQYF.

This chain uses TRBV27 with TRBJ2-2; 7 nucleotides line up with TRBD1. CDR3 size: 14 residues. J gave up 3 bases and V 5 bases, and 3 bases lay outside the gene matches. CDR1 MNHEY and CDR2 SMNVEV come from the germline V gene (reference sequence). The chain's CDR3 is CASSPDRYTGELFF. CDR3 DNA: TGTGCCAGCAGTCCGGACAGGTACACCGGGGAGCTGTTTTTT.

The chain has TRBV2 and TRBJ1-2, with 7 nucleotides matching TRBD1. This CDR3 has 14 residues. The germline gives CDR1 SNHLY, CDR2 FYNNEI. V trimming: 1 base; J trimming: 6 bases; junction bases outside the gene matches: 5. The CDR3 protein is CASSEGGQQNGYTF. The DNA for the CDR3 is TGTGCCAGCAGTGAAGGGGGACAGCAAAATGGCTACACCTTC.

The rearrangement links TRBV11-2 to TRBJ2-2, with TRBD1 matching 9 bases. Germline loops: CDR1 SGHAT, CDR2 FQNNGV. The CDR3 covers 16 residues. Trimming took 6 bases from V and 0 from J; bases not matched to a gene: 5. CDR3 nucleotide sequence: TGTGCCAGCAGACATTACAGGGGGCCGAACACCGGGGAGCTGTTTTTT. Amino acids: CASRHYRGPNTGELFF.

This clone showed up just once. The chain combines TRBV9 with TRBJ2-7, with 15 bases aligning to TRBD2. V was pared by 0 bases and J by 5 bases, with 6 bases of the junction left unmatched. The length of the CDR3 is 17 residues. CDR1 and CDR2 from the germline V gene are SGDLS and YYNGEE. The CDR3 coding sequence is TGTGCCAGCAGCGTAGGGACTAGCGGGGGGGCCTTCAACGAGCAGTACTTC. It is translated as CASSVGTSGGAFNEQYF.

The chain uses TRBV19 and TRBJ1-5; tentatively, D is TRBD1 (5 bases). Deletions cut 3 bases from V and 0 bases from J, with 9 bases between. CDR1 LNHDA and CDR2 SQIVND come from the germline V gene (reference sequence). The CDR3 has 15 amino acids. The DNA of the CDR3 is TGTGCCAGTAGTATTATAGACAGTAGCAATCAGCCCCAGCATTTT. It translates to CASSIIDSSNQPQHF.

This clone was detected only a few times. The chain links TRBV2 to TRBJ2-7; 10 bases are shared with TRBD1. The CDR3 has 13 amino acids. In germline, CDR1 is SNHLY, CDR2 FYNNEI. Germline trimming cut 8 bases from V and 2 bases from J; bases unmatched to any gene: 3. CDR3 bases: TGTGCCAGCCGAGGGACAGGGGCCTACGAGCAGTACTTC. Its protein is CASRGTGAYEQYF.

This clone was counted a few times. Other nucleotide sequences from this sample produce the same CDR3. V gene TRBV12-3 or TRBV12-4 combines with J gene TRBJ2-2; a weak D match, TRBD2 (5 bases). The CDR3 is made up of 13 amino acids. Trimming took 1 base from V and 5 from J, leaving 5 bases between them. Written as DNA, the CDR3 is TGTGCCAGCAGTTTAGGCGGGACCGGGGAGCTGTTTTTT. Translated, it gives CASSLGGTGELFF.

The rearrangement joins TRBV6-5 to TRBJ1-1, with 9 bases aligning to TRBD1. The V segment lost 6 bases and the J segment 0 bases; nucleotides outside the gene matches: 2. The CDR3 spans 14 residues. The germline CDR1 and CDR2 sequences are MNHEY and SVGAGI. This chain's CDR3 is CASRGQGVNTEAFF. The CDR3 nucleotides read TGTGCCAGCAGGGGACAGGGTGTGAACACTGAAGCTTTCTTT.

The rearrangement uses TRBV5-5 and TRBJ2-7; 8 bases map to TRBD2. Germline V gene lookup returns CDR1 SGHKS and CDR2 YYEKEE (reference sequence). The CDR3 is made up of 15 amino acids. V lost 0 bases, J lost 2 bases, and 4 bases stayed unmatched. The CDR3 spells CASSLVSGTAYEQYF. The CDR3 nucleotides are TGTGCCAGCAGCTTGGTTAGCGGGACCGCCTACGAGCAGTACTTC.

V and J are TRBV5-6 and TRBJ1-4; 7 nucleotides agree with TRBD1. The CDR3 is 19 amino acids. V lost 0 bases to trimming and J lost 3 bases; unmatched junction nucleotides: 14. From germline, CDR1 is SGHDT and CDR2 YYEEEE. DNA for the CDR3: TGTGCCAGCAGCTTGGCCCTGGGACAGTCAAATTCTCCTAATGAAAAACTGTTTTTT. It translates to CASSLALGQSNSPNEKLFF.

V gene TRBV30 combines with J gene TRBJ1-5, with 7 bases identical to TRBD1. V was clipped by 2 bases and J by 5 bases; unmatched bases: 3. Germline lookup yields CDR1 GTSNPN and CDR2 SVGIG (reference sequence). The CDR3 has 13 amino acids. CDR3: CAWSLRGDQPQHF. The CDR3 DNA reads TGTGCCTGGAGTCTCAGGGGGGATCAGCCCCAGCATTTT. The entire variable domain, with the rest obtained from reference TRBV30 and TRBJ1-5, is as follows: SQTIHQWPATLVQPVGSPLSLECTVEGTSNPNLYWYRQAAGRGLQLLFYSVGIGQISSEVPQNLSASRPQDRQFILSSKKLLLSDSGFYLCAWSLRGDQPQHFGDGTRLSIL.

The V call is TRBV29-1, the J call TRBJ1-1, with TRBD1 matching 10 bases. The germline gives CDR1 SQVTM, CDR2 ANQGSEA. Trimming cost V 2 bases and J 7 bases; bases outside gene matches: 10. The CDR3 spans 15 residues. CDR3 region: CSVENPRRTGGEAFF. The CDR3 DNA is TGCAGCGTTGAAAACCCAAGGAGGACAGGGGGTGAAGCTTTCTTT.

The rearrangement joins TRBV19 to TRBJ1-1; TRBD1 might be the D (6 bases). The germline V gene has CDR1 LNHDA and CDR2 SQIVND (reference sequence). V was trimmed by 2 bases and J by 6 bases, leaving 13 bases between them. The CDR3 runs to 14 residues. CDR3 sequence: CASSITTGSPEAFF. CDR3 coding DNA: TGTGCCAGTAGTATAACAACAGGGTCCCCTGAAGCTTTCTTT.

The CDR3 loop reads CASSAGRINEQFF. In DNA, the CDR3 is TGTGCCAGTAGTGCCGGGAGGATCAATGAGCAGTTCTTC. The chain recombines TRBV19 with TRBJ2-1; 7 bases line up with TRBD2. J lost 6 bases, V lost 5 bases, and 4 bases had no gene match. The V gene's germline CDR1 is LNHDA and CDR2 SQIVND (reference sequence). CDR3 size: 13 residues.

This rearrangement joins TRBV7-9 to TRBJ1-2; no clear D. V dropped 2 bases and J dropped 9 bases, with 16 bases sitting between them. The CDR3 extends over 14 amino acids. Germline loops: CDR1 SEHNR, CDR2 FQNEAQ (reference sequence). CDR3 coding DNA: TGTGCCAGCAGCTTACTTAGGCAGGCGACGAGCTACACCTTC. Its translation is CASSLLRQATSYTF.

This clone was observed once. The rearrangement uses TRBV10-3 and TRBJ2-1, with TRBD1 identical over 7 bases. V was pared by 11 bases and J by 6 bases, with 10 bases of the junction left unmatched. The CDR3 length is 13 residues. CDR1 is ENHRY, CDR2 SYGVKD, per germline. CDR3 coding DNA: TGTGCCGTCTCCAGACAGGGTAGCAATGAGCAGTTCTTC. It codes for CAVSRQGSNEQFF.

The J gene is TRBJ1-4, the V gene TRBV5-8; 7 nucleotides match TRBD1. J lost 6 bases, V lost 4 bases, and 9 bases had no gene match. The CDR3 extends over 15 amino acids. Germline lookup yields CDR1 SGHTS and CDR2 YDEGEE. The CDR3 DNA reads TGTGCCAGCAGCCTCGGACAGGTTCGGGATGAAAAACTGTTTTTT. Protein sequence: CASSLGQVRDEKLFF.

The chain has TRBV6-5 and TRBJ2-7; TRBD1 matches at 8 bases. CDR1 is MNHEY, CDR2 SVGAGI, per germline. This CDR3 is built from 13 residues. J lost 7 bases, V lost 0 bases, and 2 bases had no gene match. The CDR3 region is CASSYSDRDEQYF. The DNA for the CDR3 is TGTGCCAGCAGTTACTCGGACAGGGATGAGCAGTACTTC.

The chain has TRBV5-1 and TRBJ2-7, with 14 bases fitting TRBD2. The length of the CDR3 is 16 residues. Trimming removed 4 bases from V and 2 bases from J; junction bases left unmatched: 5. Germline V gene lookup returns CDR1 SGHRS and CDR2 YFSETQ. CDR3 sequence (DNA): TGCGCCAGCAGCGCGGGACTAGCGGGGGTTACCTACGAGCAGTACTTC. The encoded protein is CASSAGLAGVTYEQYF.

For the CDR3, the DNA is TGTGCCAGCACCCCCCTCGGACGGAGTTATAATTCACCCCTCCACTTT. Its protein product is CASTPLGRSYNSPLHF. The chain carries TRBV7-8 and TRBJ1-6, with D unresolved. Trimming cost V 7 bases and J 4 bases, with 17 bases left between them. There are 16 residues in the CDR3. CDR1 SGHVS and CDR2 FQNEAQ come from the germline V gene.